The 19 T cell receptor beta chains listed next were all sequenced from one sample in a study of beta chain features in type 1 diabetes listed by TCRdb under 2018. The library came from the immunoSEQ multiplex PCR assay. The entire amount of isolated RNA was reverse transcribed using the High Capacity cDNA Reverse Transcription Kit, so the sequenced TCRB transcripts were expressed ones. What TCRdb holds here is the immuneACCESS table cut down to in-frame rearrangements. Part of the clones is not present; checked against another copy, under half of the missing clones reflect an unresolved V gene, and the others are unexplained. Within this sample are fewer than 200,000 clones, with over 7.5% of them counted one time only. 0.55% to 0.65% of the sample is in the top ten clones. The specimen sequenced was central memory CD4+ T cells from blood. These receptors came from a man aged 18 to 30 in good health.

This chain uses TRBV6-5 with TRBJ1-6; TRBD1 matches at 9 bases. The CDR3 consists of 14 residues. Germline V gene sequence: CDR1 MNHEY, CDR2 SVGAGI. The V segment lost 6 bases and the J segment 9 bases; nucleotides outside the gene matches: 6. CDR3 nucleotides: TGTGCCAGCAGCGCCGGGACAGGGAGTTCACCCCTCCACTTT. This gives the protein CASSAGTGSSPLHF.

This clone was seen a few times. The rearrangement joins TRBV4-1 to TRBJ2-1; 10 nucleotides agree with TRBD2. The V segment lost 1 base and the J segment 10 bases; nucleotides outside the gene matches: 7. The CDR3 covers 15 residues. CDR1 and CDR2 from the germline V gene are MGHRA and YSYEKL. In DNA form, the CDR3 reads TGCGCCAGCAGCCAAGTAAGAAGCGGGGGGGCCGAGCAGTTCTTC. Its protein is CASSQVRSGGAEQFF.

The CDR3 loop reads CASSLRQLYEQYF. The CDR3 DNA is TGTGCCAGCAGCTTACGACAGTTATACGAGCAGTACTTC. J is TRBJ2-7 and V is TRBV7-2; D is perhaps TRBD1 (5 bases). Germline CDR1 is SGHTA and CDR2 is FQGNSA. The V and J ends lost 2 bases and 4 bases respectively, with 9 bases between them. The CDR3 is 13 amino acids. Complete variable domain (other parts from reference TRBV7-2 and TRBJ2-7): GAGVSQSPSNKVTEKGKDVELRCDPISGHTALYWYRQSLGQGLEFLIYFQGNSAPDKSGLPSDRFSAERTGGSVSTLTIQRTQQEDSAVYLCASSLRQLYEQYFGPGTRLTVT.

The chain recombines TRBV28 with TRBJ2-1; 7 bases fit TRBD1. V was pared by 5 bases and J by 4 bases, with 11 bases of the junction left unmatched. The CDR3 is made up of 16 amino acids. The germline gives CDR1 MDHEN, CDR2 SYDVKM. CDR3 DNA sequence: TGTGCCAGCAGTCCCGGGACAGTCCCACATTACAATGAGCAGTTCTTC. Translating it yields CASSPGTVPHYNEQFF.

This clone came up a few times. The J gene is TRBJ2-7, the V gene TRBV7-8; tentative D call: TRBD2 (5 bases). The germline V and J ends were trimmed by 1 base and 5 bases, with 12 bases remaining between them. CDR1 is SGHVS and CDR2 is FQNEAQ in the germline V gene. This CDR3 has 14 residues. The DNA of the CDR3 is TGTGCCAGCAGCTTAGGTTCGGGGAACCACGAGCAGTACTTC. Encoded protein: CASSLGSGNHEQYF.

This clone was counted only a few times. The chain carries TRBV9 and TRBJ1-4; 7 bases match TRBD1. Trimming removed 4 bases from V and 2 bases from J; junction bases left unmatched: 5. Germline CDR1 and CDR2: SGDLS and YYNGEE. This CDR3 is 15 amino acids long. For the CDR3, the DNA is TGTGCCAGCAGCCCGACAGGGACGACTAATGAAAAACTGTTTTTT. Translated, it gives CASSPTGTTNEKLFF.

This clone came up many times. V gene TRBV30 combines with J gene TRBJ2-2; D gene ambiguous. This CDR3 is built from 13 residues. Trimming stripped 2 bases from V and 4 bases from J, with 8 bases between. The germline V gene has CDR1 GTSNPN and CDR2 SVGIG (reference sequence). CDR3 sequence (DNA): TGTGCCTGGAGTCACCAGGTCACCGGGGAGCTGTTTTTT. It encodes CAWSHQVTGELFF.

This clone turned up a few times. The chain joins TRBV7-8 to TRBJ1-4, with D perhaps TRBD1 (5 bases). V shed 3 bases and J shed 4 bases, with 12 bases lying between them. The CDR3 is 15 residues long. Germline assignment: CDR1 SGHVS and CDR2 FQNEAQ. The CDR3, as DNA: TGTGCCAGCAGCTTTACAGGATATGTTAATGAAAAACTGTTTTTT. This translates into CASSFTGYVNEKLFF.

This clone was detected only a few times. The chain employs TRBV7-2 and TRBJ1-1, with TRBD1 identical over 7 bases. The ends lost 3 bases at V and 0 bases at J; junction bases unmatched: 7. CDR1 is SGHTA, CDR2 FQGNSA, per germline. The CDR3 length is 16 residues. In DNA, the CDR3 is TGTGCCAGCAGCTTGCAGGGGGGACGCATGAACACTGAAGCTTTCTTT. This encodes CASSLQGGRMNTEAFF.

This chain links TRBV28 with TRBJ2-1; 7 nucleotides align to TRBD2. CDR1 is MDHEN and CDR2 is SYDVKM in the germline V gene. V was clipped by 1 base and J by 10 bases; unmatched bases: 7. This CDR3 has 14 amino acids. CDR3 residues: CASSLSIGGTEQFF. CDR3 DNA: TGTGCCAGCAGTTTATCCATCGGGGGGACCGAGCAGTTCTTC.

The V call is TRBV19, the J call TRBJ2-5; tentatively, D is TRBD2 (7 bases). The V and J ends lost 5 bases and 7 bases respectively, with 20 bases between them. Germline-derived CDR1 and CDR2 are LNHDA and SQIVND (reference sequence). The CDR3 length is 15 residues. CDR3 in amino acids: CASSPPQTGRGTQYF. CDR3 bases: TGTGCCAGTAGTCCTCCCCAAACAGGGAGGGGGACCCAGTACTTC.

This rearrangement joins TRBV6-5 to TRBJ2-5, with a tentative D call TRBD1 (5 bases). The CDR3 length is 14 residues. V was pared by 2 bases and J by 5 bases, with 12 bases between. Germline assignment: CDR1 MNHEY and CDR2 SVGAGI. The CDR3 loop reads CASSYGHPTETQYF. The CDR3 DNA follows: TGTGCCAGCAGTTACGGACACCCGACGGAGACCCAGTACTTC.

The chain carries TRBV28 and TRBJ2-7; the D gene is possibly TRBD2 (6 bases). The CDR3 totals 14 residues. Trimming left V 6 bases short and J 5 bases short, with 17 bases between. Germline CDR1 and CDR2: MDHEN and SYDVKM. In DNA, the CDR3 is TGTGCCAGCAGAATGAACCTTCCGGGGGACGAGCAGTACTTC. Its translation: CASRMNLPGDEQYF.

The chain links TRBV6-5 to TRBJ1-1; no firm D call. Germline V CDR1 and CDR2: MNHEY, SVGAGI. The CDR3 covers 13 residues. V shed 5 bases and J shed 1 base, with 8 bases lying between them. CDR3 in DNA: TGTGCCAGCAGTATGCAGGCGAACACTGAAGCTTTCTTT. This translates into CASSMQANTEAFF.

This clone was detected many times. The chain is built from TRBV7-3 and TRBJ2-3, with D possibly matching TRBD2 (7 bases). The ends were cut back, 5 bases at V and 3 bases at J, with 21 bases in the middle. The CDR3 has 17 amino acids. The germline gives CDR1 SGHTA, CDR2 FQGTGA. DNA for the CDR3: TGTGCCAGCAGCCCTATTGGGGGGGCCTGGGGGACAGATACGCAGTATTTT. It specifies CASSPIGGAWGTDTQYF.

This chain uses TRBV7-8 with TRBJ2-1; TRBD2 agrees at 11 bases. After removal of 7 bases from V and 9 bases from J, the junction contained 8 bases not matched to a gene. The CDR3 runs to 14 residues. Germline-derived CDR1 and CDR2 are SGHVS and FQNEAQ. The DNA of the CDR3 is TGTGCCAGCAAGGGACTAGCGGAGTTCGGTGAGCAGTTCTTC. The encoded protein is CASKGLAEFGEQFF. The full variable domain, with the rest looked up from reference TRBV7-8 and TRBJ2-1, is GAGVSQSPRYKVAKRGQDVALRCDPISGHVSLFWYQQALGQGPEFLTYFQNEAQLDKSGLPSDRFFAERPEGSVSTLKIQRTQQEDSAVYLCASKGLAEFGEQFFGPGTRLTVL.

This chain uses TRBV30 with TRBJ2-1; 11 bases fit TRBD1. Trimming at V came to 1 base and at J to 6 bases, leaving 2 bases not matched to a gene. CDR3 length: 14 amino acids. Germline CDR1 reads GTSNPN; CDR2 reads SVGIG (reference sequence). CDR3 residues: CAWSEGTGGNEQFF. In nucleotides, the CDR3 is TGTGCCTGGAGTGAAGGGACAGGGGGCAATGAGCAGTTCTTC.

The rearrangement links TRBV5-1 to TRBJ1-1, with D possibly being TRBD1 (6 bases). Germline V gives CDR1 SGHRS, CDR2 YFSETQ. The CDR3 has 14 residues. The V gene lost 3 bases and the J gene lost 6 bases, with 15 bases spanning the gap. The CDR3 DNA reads TGCGCCAGCAGCTCGGACCGGGGGGCCTCTGAAGCTTTCTTT. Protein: CASSSDRGASEAFF.

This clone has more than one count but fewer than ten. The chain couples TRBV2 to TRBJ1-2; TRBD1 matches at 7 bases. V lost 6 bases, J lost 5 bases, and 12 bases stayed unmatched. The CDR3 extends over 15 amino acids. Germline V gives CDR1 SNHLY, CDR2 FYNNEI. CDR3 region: CASRETDRESYGYTF. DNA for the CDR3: TGTGCCAGCAGAGAAACCGACAGGGAAAGTTATGGCTACACCTTC.